The 16 T cell receptor beta chains reported below all come from one sample, sequenced in a study of T cells after somatic rescue of genetic block. Libraries were prepared by immunoSEQ multiplex PCR; TCRdb keeps only in-frame clonotypes and omits some of them. The repertoire holds tens of thousands of clones, with under 95% as singletons. Sequencing used peripheral blood mononuclear cells (PBMCs). The receptor set was obtained from a man aged 40-55 years.

The J gene is TRBJ2-5, the V gene TRBV4-1; 9 bases agree with TRBD2. Germline V lookup: CDR1 MGHRA, CDR2 YSYEKL. J lost 0 bases, V lost 1 base, and 0 bases had no gene match. This CDR3 region has 15 residues. CDR3 residues: CASSQGLADQETQYF. The CDR3 nucleotides read TGCGCCAGCAGCCAAGGACTAGCGGACCAAGAGACCCAGTACTTC.

Concerning this clone: The sample holds other DNA sequences that translate to the same CDR3. The chain links TRBV4-3 to TRBJ2-7; D might be TRBD1 or TRBD2, each matching 5 bases. V lost 0 bases and J lost 2, with 11 bases in between. Germline CDR1 is LGHNA and CDR2 is YSLEER. The CDR3 loop spans 15 amino acids. The CDR3 reads CASSQDGTEPYEQYF. As DNA, the CDR3 is TGCGCCAGCAGCCAAGATGGGACCGAGCCCTACGAGCAGTACTTC.

The CDR3 region has the DNA TGTGCCAGCTCACCACCCAGATCCGAACGGGAGGTATCCTACAATGAGCAGTTCTTC. As protein: CASSPPRSEREVSYNEQFF. This chain joins TRBV18 and TRBJ2-1, with 7 positions matching TRBD2. The CDR3 loop spans 19 amino acids. The germline V gene encodes CDR1 KGHSH and CDR2 LQKENI. V shed 0 bases, J shed 1 base, and the junction held 12 bases outside the gene matches. Full variable domain (remainder filled in from reference TRBV18 and TRBJ2-1): NAGVMQNPRHLVRRRGQEARLRCSPMKGHSHVYWYRQLPEEGLKFMVYLQKENIIDESGMPKERFSAEFPKEGPSILRIQQVVRGDSAAYFCASSPPRSEREVSYNEQFFGPGTRLTVL.

The chain combines TRBV13 with TRBJ2-5, with 9 nucleotides matching TRBD1. Unmatched junction bases numbered 20, after V lost 4 bases and J lost 5 bases. CDR1 is PRHDT, CDR2 FYEKMQ, per germline (reference sequence). This CDR3 has 19 amino acids. The CDR3 reads CASSSLRPTEDRGAETQYF. The CDR3 region has the DNA TGTGCCAGCAGCTCCCTCAGACCCACCGAGGACAGGGGAGCGGAGACCCAGTACTTC. The variable domain in full, with the rest retrieved from reference TRBV13 and TRBJ2-5, is AAGVIQSPRHLIKEKRETATLKCYPIPRHDTVYWYQQGPGQDPQFLISFYEKMQSDKGSIPDRFSAQQFSDYHSELNMSSLELGDSALYFCASSSLRPTEDRGAETQYFGPGTRLLVL.

The chain links TRBV2 to TRBJ2-6; D gene ambiguous. V lost 3 bases to trimming and J lost 0 bases, with 12 bases between them. The CDR3 is 17 residues long. CDR1 is SNHLY, CDR2 FYNNEI, per germline. For the CDR3, the DNA is TGTGCCAGCAGTGACCCAGGATTCAGCTCTGGGGCCAACGTCCTGACTTTC. Protein: CASSDPGFSSGANVLTF.

The chain uses TRBV27 and TRBJ2-7, with 9 bases lining up with TRBD2. With 2 bases clipped from V and 5 bases from J, the junction kept 4 bases outside the gene matches. This CDR3 comprises 14 residues. CDR1 is MNHEY, CDR2 SMNVEV, per germline (reference sequence). CDR3 sequence: CASSLRLAAHEQYF. In DNA, the CDR3 is TGTGCCAGCAGTTTAAGACTAGCGGCCCACGAGCAGTACTTC.

The chain recombines TRBV5-6 with TRBJ2-5, with D possibly being TRBD2 (6 bases). The J call may be incorrect, as the DNA end agrees better with TRBJ2-7. The CDR3 spans 15 residues. Germline-derived CDR1 and CDR2 are SGHDT and YYEEEE. The CDR3 protein is CASSLEGTLTYEQYF. The DNA for the CDR3 is TGTGCCAGCAGCTTGGAAGGGACTCTGACCTACGAGCAGTACTTC.

The V gene is TRBV28, the J gene TRBJ2-1, with D possibly TRBD2 on 6 matching bases. The CDR3 is 15 amino acids. V was cut by 8 bases and J by 0 bases, with 14 bases left in between. Germline CDR1 and CDR2: MDHEN and SYDVKM. CDR3 sequence reads: CASWTSGHSYNEQFF. The CDR3 DNA reads as TGTGCCAGCTGGACGAGCGGGCACTCCTACAATGAGCAGTTCTTC.

This rearrangement joins TRBV10-3 to TRBJ1-1, with 11 bases lining up with TRBD1. The length of the CDR3 is 14 residues. Per the germline V gene, CDR1 is ENHRY and CDR2 is SYGVKD. Trimming removed 4 bases from V and 3 bases from J; junction bases left unmatched: 1. The CDR3 coding sequence is TGTGCCATCAGTGGGGACAGGGGGGACACTGAAGCTTTCTTT. Translation gives CAISGDRGDTEAFF.

The V call is TRBV5-1, the J call TRBJ2-7, with D perhaps TRBD2 (5 bases). With 2 bases removed from V and 6 bases from J, the gap between germline ends came to 15 bases. Germline loops: CDR1 SGHRS, CDR2 YFSETQ. The CDR3 runs to 14 residues. The CDR3 DNA reads TGCGCCAGCAGCTTCCCTCTTCAGGCGGGCGAGCAGTACTTC. Translation gives CASSFPLQAGEQYF.

The chain has TRBV5-1 and TRBJ1-1; a possible D gene is TRBD1 (5 bases). V dropped 6 bases and J dropped 2 bases, with 11 bases sitting between them. Per germline, CDR1 SGHRS and CDR2 YFSETQ. The CDR3 has 13 residues. The CDR3 region has the DNA TGCGCCAGCAAGGGACCGTTTAACACTGAAGCTTTCTTT. Its translation is CASKGPFNTEAFF.

The chain has TRBV6-5 and TRBJ1-1; D gene ambiguous. CDR1 is MNHEY, CDR2 SVGAGI, per germline. The CDR3 contains 11 residues. V lost 8 bases to trimming and J lost 7 bases, with 11 bases between them. The CDR3 sequence: CASGRGDEAFF. The CDR3 bases are TGTGCCAGCGGCCGTGGGGATGAAGCTTTCTTT.

The chain couples TRBV2 to TRBJ2-7; tentative D call: TRBD2 (6 bases). CDR3 length: 11 amino acids. Trimming removed 11 bases at V and 0 bases at J, with 8 bases between. Germline V gives CDR1 SNHLY, CDR2 FYNNEI. The DNA for the CDR3 is TGTGCCGGGGGGACCTCCTACGAGCAGTACTTC. This codes for CAGGTSYEQYF.

This chain links TRBV2 with TRBJ2-3; TRBD1 matches at 7 bases. The trim removed 5 bases at V and 2 bases at J, leaving 10 bases unmatched. Germline lookup yields CDR1 SNHLY and CDR2 FYNNEI. The CDR3 is made up of 16 amino acids. The CDR3: CASSTRDSIFTDTQYF. CDR3 sequence (DNA): TGTGCCAGCAGTACCCGGGACAGCATCTTCACAGATACGCAGTATTTT.

The J gene is TRBJ2-3, the V gene TRBV11-3; D is undetermined. Germline values: CDR1 SGHNT, CDR2 YENEEA. The V gene lost 3 bases and the J gene lost 0 bases, with 10 bases spanning the gap. There are 15 residues in the CDR3. CDR3 nucleotide sequence: TGTGCCAGCAGCTTCGGATCGTCTAGCACAGATACGCAGTATTTT. The encoded protein is CASSFGSSSTDTQYF. Full variable domain (missing parts from reference TRBV11-3 and TRBJ2-3): EAGVVQSPRYKIIEKKQPVAFWCNPISGHNTLYWYLQNLGQGPELLIRYENEEAVDDSQLPKDRFSAERLKGVDSTLKIQPAELGDSAVYLCASSFGSSSTDTQYFGPGTRLTVL.

The chain joins TRBV14 to TRBJ2-2, with 8 bases aligning to TRBD1. CDR3 size: 21 residues. V trimming: 6 bases; J trimming: 2 bases; junction bases outside the gene matches: 23. Germline lookup yields CDR1 SGHDN and CDR2 FVKESK. CDR3 bases: TGTGCCAGCAGTTACCTATCAATCGGGGCGGGACAGGCCTCAAACACCGGGGAGCTGTTTTTT. This translates into CASSYLSIGAGQASNTGELFF.